The 12 T cell receptor beta chains presented below share a single source sample, sequenced in a study of cytomegalovirus exposure and HLA in healthy donors. Primers for the PCR totalled 60 Vbeta and 13 Jbeta. Produced via immunoSEQ multiplex PCR; TCRdb's table is partial and in-frame only. Of 120,000 to 150,000 clones listed, 73% were seen once; the top ten hold over 1%. Material: PBMCs. Receptor source: a woman between 35 and 50 years old in good health and CMV-seronegative.

V usage is TRBV7-2 and J usage is TRBJ1-1; D may be TRBD1 (5 bases). Germline loops: CDR1 SGHTA, CDR2 FQGNSA. This CDR3 has 15 residues. Trimming took off 0 bases at V and 11 bases at J, with 19 bases between the two ends. This chain's CDR3 is CASSLAGGSASSAFF. CDR3 in DNA: TGTGCCAGCAGCTTAGCCGGGGGATCCGCCAGCTCGGCTTTCTTT.

This clone was counted a single time. This chain joins TRBV5-1 and TRBJ2-7; 11 bases are a match to TRBD2. Germline CDR1 SGHRS, CDR2 YFSETQ. This CDR3 comprises 15 residues. Trimming removed 3 bases from V and 1 base from J; junction bases left unmatched: 3. Here the CDR3 reads CASSSTSGGSYEQYV. The CDR3 DNA reads TGCGCCAGCAGCTCAACTAGCGGGGGATCCTACGAGCAGTACGTC.

The CDR3 here is CASSFASYGYTF. As DNA, the CDR3 is TGTGCCAGCAGTTTCGCCAGCTATGGCTACACCTTC. The chain recombines TRBV28 with TRBJ1-2; D is uncertain. Trimming took 3 bases from V and 4 from J, leaving 6 bases between them. The CDR3 spans 12 residues. CDR1 and CDR2 (germline): MDHEN, SYDVKM.

This clone was counted a few times. This rearrangement joins TRBV6-6 to TRBJ1-4; 9 bases align to TRBD1. Germline V gene sequence: CDR1 MNHNY, CDR2 SVGAGI (reference sequence). Trimming at V came to 11 bases and at J to 2 bases, leaving 3 bases not matched to a gene. The CDR3 is 13 amino acids. The CDR3 is CAGQGRTNEKLFF. The CDR3 nucleotides are TGTGCCGGACAGGGGAGGACTAATGAAAAACTGTTTTTT.

This clone turned up a few times. CDR3 in amino acids: CASSGTRANTEAFF. The CDR3 nucleotides read TGTGCCAGCAGTGGGACCAGGGCGAACACTGAAGCTTTCTTT. V is TRBV2 and J is TRBJ1-1, with D maybe TRBD1 (5 bases). V lost 4 bases to trimming and J lost 1 base, with 10 bases between them. CDR3 length: 14 amino acids. Germline V lookup: CDR1 SNHLY, CDR2 FYNNEI.

The CDR3 is CASSLSGPAEAFF. CDR3 coding DNA: TGTGCCAGCAGCTTAAGCGGGCCAGCTGAAGCTTTCTTT. This chain connects TRBV7-9 to TRBJ1-1; D call uncertain. CDR1 and CDR2 from the germline V gene are SEHNR and FQNEAQ (reference sequence). The CDR3 is made up of 13 amino acids. The ends were cut back, 2 bases at V and 6 bases at J, with 10 bases in the middle.

This chain's CDR3 is CASSFSGDTQYF. The CDR3 bases are TGCGCCAGCAGCTTTAGCGGAGATACGCAGTATTTT. The V call is TRBV5-1, the J call TRBJ2-3; tentative D call: TRBD2 (6 bases). The CDR3 runs to 12 residues. Germline-derived CDR1 and CDR2 are SGHRS and YFSETQ. V gave up 2 bases and J gave up 5 bases, with 6 bases separating them.

The chain combines TRBV7-2 with TRBJ1-1; 8 nucleotides match TRBD1. J was trimmed by 1 base and V by 2 bases; bases with no gene match: 9. Germline V CDR1 and CDR2: SGHTA, FQGNSA. CDR3 length equals 17 residues. CDR3 sequence: CASSLRDRSFWNTEAFF. In DNA form, the CDR3 reads TGTGCCAGCAGCTTACGGGACAGGTCCTTCTGGAACACTGAAGCTTTCTTT.

In DNA, the CDR3 is TGTGCCAGCACAGTCAGCGGGGGGCGCTACGAGCAGTACTTC. Its translation: CASTVSGGRYEQYF. This chain uses TRBV6-1 with TRBJ2-7; 9 nucleotides agree with TRBD2. V lost 7 bases, J lost 3 bases, and 7 bases stayed unmatched. CDR1 is MNHNS and CDR2 is SASEGT in the germline V gene. The CDR3 is made up of 14 amino acids.

The chain has TRBV6-4 and TRBJ1-6; D possibly corresponds to TRBD1 (5 bases). CDR1 is MRHNA and CDR2 is SNTAGT in the germline V gene. Trimming removed 4 bases at V and 7 bases at J, with 11 bases between. The CDR3 contains 14 residues. In DNA form, the CDR3 reads TGTGCCAGCAGTGTCGGCGACAGAAATTCACCCCTCCACTTT. Translated, it gives CASSVGDRNSPLHF.

The V and J genes are TRBV7-2 and TRBJ2-7; tentatively, D is TRBD2 (6 bases). Trimming removed 0 bases at V and 4 bases at J, with 13 bases between. The CDR3 contains 15 residues. CDR1 SGHTA and CDR2 FQGNSA come from the germline V gene. The CDR3 coding sequence is TGTGCCAGCAGCTTAGCGAGAACGGAGGGATACGAGCAGTACGTC. Translation gives CASSLARTEGYEQYV.

The chain recombines TRBV28 with TRBJ1-5; D gene unclear. Germline V lookup: CDR1 MDHEN, CDR2 SYDVKM. V dropped 4 bases and J dropped 0 bases, with 10 bases sitting between them. The CDR3 has 15 amino acids. The DNA of the CDR3 is TGTGCCAGCAGTTCAACAAGTTATAGCAATCAGCCCCAGCATTTT. Translation gives CASSSTSYSNQPQHF.